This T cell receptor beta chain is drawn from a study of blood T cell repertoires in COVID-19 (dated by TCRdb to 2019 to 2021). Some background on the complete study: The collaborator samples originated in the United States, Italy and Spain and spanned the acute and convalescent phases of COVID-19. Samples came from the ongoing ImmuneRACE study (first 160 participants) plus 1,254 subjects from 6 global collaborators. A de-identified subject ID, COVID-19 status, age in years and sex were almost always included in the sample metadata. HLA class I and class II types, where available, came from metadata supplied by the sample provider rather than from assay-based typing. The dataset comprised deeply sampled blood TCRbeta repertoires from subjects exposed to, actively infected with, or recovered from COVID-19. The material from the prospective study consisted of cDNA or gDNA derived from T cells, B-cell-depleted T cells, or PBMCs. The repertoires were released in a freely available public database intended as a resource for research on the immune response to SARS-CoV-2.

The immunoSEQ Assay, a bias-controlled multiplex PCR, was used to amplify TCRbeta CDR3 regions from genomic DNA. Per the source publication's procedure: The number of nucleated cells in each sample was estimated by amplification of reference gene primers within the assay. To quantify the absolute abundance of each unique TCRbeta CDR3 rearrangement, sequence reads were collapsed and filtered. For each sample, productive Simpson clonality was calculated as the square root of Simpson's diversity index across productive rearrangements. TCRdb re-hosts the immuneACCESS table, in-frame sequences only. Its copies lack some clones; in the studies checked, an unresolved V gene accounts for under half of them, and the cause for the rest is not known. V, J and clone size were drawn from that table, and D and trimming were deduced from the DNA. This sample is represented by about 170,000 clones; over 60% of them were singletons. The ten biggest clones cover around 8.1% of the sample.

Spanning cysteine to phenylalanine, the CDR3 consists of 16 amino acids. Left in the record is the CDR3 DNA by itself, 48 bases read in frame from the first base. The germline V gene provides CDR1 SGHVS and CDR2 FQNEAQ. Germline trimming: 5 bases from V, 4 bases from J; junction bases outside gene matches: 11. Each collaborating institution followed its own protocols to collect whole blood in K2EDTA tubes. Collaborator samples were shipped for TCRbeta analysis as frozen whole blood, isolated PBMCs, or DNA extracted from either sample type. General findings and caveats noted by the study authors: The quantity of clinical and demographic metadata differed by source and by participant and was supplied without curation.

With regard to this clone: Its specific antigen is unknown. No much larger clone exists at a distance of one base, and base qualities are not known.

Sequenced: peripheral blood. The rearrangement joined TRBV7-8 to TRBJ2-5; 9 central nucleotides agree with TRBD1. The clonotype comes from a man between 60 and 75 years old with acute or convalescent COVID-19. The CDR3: CASSVTDRGYLETQYF. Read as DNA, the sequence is TGTGCCAGCAGCGTTACGGACAGGGGCTACTTAGAGACCCAGTACTTC.